This TCR beta chain was retrieved from a study of OX40 agonist ivuxolimab in advanced cancers. Looking at the study overall: Eligibility admitted prior anti-PD-1, anti-PD-L1 or anti-CTLA-4 therapy; about 40% had some. The study, taken as a whole, reports: On average, CD8+ T cells had more expanded clones than CD4+. CD4+ and CD8+ T cells in blood underwent clonal expansion by week 6 at 0.1 to 3.0 mg/kg.

This clone was observed a few times. Its antigen is unidentified. The J segment lost 1 base and the V segment lost 10 bases, leaving 15 bases of the junction unmatched. This CDR3 comprises 16 residues. Germline lookup yields CDR1 LNHDA and CDR2 SQIVND (reference sequence). Sequencing was performed with immunoSEQ multiplex PCR; in TCRdb, only in-frame clones are kept and a portion is missing. In the table there are about 38,000 clones, roughly 80% of which are singletons. This clonotype was obtained from an adult with an advanced solid tumor such as melanoma, head and neck, liver or kidney cancer. This sample comprised CD4+ or CD8+ T cells sorted from blood, obtained in a trial of the OX40 agonist ivuxolimab. The V call is TRBV19, the J call TRBJ1-1, with 7 bases matching TRBD1. The CDR3 DNA reads TGTGCCACTAAGGACACAGGGGTTTTTCCGAACACTGAAGCTTTCTTT. Translation gives CATKDTGVFPNTEAFF.